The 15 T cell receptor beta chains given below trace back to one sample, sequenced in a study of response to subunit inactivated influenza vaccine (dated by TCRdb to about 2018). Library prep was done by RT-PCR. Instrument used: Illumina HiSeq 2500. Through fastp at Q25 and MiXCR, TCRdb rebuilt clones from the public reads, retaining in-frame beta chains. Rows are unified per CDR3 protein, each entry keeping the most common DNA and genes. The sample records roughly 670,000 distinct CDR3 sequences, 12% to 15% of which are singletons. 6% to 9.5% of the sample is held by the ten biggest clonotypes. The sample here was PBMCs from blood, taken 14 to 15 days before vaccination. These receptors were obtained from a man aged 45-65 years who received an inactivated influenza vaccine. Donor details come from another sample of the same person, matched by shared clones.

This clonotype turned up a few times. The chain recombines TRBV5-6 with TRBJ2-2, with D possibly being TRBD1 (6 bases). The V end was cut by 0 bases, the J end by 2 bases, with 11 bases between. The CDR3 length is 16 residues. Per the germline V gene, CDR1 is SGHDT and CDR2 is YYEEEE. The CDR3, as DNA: TGTGCCAGCAGCTTGGCCGTCAGGGGCAACACCGGGGAGCTGTTTTTT. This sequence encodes CASSLAVRGNTGELFF.

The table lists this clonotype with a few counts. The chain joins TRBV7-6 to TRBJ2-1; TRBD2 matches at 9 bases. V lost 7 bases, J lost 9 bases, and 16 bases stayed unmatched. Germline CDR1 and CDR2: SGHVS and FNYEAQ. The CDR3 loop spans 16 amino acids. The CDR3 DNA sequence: TGTGCCAGCACTCCGGAGAGTAGCGGGAGATATGGTGAGCAGTTCTTC. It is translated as CASTPESSGRYGEQFF.

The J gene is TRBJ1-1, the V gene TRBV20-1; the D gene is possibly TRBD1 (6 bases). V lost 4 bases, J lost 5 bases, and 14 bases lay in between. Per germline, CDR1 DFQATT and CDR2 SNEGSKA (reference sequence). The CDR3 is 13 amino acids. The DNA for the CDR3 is TGCAGTGCTATAGGGGGGCATTTTACTGAAGCTTTCTTT. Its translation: CSAIGGHFTEAFF.

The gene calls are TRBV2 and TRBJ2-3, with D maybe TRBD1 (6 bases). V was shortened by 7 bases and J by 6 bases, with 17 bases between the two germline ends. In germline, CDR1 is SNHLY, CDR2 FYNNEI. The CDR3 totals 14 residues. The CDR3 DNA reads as TGTGCCAGCACCCCGAAGGGGGTTTACGATACGCAGTATTTT. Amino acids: CASTPKGVYDTQYF. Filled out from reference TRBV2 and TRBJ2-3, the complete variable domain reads EPEVTQTPSHQVTQMGQEVILRCVPISNHLYFYWYRQILGQKVEFLVSFYNNEISEKSEIFDDQFSVERPDGSNFTLKIRSTKLEDSAMYFCASTPKGVYDTQYFGPGTRLTVL.

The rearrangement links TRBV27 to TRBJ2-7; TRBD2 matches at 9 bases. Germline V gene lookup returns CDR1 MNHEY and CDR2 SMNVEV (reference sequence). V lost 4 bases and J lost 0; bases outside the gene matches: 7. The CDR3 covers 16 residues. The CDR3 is CASSSPGGGVSYEQYF. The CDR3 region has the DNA TGTGCCAGCAGTTCCCCCGGCGGGGGGGTCTCCTACGAGCAGTACTTC.

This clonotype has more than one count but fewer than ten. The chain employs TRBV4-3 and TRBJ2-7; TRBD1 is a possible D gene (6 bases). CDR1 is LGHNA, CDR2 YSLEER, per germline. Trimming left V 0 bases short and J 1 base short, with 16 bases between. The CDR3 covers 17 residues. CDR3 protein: CASSQESRDTQSYEQYF. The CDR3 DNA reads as TGCGCCAGCAGCCAAGAGTCTCGGGACACTCAGTCCTACGAGCAGTACTTC.

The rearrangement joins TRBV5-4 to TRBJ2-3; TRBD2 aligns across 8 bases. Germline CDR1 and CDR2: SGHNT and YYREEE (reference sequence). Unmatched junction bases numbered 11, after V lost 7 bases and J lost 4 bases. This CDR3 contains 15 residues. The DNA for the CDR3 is TGTGCCAGCGCCAGCCGGGGGGGCGCGGCAGATACGCAGTATTTT. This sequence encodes CASASRGGAADTQYF.

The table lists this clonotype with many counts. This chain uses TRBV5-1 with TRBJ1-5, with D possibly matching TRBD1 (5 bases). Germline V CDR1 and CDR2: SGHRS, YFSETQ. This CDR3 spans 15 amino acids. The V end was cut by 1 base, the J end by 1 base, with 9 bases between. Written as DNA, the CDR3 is TGCGCCAGCAGCTTGAGCGGGGGGAGCAATCAGCCCCAGCATTTT. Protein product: CASSLSGGSNQPQHF.

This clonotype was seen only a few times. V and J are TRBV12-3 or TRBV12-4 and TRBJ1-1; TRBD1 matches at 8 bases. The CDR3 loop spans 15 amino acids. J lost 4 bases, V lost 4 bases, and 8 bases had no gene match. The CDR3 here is CASSSRDRGSTEAFF. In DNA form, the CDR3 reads TGTGCCAGCAGTTCTAGAGACAGGGGTTCCACTGAAGCTTTCTTT.

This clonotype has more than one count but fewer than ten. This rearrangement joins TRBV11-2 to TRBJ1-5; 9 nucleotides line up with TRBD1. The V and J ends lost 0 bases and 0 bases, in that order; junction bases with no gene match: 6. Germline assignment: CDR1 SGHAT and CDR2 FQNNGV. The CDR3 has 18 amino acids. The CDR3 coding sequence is TGTGCCAGCAGCTTAGATCGGGGACAGGGTTATAGCAATCAGCCCCAGCATTTT. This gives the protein CASSLDRGQGYSNQPQHF.

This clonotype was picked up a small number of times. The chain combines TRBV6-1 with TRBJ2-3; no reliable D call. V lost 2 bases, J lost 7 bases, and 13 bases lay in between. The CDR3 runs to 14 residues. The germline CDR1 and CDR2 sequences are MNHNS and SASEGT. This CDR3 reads CASSERQAVNTQYF. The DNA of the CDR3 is TGTGCCAGCAGTGAACGTCAGGCCGTTAATACGCAGTATTTT.

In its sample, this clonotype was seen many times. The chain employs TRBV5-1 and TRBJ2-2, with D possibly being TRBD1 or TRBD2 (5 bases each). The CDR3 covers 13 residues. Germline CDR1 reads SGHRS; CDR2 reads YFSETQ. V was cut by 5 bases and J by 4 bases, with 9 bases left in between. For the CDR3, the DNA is TGCGCCAGCAGACCAGGGAGCACCGGGGAGCTGTTTTTT. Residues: CASRPGSTGELFF.

CDR3 nucleotide sequence: TGTGCCAGCAGCTATGGGGGGAGAGGGAACACTGAAGCTTTCTTT. Amino acid sequence: CASSYGGRGNTEAFF. V and J are TRBV7-9 and TRBJ1-1, with a possible D match to TRBD1 (5 bases). The germline V gene has CDR1 SEHNR and CDR2 FQNEAQ (reference sequence). CDR3 length equals 15 residues. V was shortened by 4 bases and J by 1 base, with 13 bases between the two germline ends.

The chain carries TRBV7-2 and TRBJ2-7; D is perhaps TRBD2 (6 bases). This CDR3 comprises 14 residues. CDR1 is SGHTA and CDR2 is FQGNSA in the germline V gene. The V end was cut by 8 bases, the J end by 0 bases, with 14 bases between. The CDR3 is CASRSVGSSYEQYF. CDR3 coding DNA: TGTGCCAGCCGCTCTGTCGGGAGCTCCTACGAGCAGTACTTC.

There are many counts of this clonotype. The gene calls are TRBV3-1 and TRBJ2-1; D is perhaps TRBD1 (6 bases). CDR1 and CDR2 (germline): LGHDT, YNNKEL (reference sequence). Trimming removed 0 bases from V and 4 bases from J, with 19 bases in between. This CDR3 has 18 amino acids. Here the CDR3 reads CASSQDHAYRVLYNEQFF. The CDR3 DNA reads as TGTGCCAGCAGCCAAGATCACGCCTACAGGGTATTATACAATGAGCAGTTCTTC.